This TCR beta chain was found in a study of beta chain features in type 1 diabetes. V trimming: 9 bases; J trimming: 5 bases; junction bases outside the gene matches: 14. The CDR3 runs to 17 residues. CDR1 is SGHTA, CDR2 FQGTGA, per germline. Expressed TCRB transcripts got sequenced, as all isolated RNA was reverse transcribed. Method: immunoSEQ multiplex PCR; TCRdb's copy keeps in-frame clones and lacks some. Altogether 400,000 to 450,000 clones are present, over 11% being singletons, with the ten largest covering approximately 0.038%. With regard to this clone: Its target is unknown.

Whole-study findings and limits: PCR might favor shorter templates, but any such skew would affect patients and controls equally.

Cells sorted by CD45RO/CCR7/CD25/CD127/CD95/CD27 comprised CD4+ naive, central memory, regulatory and stem cell-like memory cells. The receptor was isolated from a young man in good health. Sequencing input: naive CD4+ T cells from blood. This rearrangement joins TRBV7-3 to TRBJ2-5; 14 bases line up with TRBD2. The CDR3 loop is CASGKGTSGRDSETQYF. CDR3 DNA: TGTGCCAGTGGAAAGGGGACTAGCGGGAGAGATTCGGAGACCCAGTACTTC.